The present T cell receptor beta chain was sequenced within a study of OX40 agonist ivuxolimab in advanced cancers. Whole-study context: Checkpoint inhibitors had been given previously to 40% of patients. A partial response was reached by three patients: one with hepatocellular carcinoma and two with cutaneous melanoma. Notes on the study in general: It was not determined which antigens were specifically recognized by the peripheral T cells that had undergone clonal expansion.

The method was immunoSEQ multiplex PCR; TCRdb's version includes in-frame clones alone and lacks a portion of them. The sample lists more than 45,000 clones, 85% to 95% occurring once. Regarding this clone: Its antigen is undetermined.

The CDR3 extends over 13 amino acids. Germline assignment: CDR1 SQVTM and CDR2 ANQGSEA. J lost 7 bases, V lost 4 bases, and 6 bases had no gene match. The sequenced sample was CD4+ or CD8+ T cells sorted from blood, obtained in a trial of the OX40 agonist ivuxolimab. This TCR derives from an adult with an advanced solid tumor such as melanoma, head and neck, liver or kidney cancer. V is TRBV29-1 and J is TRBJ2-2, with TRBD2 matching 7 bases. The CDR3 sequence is CSVGETGGGELFF. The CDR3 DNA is TGCAGCGTTGGAGAGACGGGGGGCGGGGAGCTGTTTTTT.